Included here is one T cell receptor beta chain sequence, with context. CDR1 and CDR2 from the germline V gene are LGHDT and YNNKEL (reference sequence). V was cut by 0 bases and J by 4 bases, with 9 bases left in between. The CDR3 is 15 residues long. The data belong to a study of CD8+CD57+ T cells in acquired aplastic anemia. Investigators profiled TCR beta VDJ and CDR3 from genomic DNA template. TCRdb called the reads again in MiXCR, with one record for every CDR3 protein. The sample carries a few hundred thousand distinct CDR3 sequences, around 30% recorded once. Patients selected for sequencing had displayed CD8+CD57+ cell expansion by flow cytometry.

The sequence derives from a human donor with aplastic anemia. The chain employs TRBV3-1 and TRBJ2-2; no clear D. Sequences were obtained from sorted CD4+, CD8+, or CD8+CD57+ T cells (not recorded which) from PBMCs. CDR3 DNA: TGTGCCAGCAGCCAAGATGTTCGGGTCACCGGGGAGCTGTTTTTT. This gives the protein CASSQDVRVTGELFF. The full variable domain, completed using reference TRBV3-1 and TRBJ2-2, is DTAVSQTPKYLVTQMGNDKSIKCEQNLGHDTMYWYKQDSKKFLKIMFSYNNKELIINETVPNRFSPKSPDKAHLNLHINSLELGDSAVYFCASSQDVRVTGELFFGEGSRLTVL.